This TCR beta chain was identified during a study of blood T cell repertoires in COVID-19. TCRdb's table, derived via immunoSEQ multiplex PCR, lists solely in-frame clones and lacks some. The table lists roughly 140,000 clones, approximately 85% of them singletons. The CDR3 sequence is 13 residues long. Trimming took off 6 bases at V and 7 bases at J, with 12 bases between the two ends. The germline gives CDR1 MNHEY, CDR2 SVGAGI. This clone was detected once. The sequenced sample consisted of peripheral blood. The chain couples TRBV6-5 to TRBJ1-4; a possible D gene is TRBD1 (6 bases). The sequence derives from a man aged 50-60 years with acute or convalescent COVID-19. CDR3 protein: CASSRTVGEKLFF. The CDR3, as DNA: TGTGCCAGCAGCCGGACAGTCGGTGAAAAACTGTTTTTT.